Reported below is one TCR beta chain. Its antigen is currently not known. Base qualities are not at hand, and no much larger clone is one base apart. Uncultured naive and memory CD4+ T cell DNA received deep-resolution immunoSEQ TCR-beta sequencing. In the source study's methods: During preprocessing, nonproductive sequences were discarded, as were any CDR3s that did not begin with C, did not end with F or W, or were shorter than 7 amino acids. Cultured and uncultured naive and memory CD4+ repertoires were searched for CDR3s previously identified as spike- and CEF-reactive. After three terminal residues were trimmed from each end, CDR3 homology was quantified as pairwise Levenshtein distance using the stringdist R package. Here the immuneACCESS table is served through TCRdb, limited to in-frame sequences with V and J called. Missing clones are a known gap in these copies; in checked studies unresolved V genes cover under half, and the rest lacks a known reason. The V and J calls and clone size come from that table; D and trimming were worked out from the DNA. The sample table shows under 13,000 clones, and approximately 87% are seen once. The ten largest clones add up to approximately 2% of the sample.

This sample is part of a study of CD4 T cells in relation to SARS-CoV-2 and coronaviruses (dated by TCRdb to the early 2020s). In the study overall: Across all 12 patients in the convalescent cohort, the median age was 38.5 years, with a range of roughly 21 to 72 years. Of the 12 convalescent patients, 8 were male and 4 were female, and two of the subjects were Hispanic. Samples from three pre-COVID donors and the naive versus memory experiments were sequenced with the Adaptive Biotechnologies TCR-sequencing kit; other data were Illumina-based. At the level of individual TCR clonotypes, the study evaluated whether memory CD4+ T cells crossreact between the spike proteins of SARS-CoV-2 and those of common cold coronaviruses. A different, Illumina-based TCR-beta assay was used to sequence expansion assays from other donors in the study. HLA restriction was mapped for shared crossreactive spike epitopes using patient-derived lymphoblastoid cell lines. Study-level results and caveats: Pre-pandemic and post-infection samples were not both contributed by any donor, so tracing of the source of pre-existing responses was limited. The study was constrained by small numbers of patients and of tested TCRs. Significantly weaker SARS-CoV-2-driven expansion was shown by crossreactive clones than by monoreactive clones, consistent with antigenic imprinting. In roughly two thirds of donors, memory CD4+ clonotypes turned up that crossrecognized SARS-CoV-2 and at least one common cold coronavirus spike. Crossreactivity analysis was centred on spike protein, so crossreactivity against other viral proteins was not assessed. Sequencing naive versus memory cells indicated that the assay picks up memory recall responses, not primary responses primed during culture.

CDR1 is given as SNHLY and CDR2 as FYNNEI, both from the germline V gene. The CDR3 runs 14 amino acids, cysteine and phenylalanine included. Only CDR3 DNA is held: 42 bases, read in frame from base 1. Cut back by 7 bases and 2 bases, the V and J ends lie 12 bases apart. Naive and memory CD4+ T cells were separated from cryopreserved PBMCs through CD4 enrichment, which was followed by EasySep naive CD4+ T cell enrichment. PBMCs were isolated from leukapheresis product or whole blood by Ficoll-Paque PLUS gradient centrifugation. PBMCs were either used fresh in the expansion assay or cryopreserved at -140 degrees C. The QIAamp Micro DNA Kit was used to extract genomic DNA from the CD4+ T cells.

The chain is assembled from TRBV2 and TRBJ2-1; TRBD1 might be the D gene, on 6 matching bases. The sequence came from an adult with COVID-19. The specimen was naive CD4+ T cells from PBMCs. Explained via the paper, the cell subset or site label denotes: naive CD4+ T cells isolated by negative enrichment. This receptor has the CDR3 CASIDWTAYNEQFF. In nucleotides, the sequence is TGTGCCAGCATAGATTGGACAGCCTACAATGAGCAGTTCTTC.